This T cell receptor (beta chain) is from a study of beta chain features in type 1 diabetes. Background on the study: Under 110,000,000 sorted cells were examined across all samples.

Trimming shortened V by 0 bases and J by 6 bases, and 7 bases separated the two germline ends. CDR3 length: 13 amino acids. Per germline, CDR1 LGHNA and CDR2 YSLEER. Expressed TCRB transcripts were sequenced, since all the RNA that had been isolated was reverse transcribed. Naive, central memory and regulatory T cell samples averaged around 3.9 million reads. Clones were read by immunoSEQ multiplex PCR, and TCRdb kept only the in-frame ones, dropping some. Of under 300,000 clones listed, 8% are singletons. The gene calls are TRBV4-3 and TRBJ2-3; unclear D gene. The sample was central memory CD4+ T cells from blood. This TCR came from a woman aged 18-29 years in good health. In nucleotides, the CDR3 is TGCGCCAGCAGCCAAGAGCTTCAGGATACGCAGTATTTT. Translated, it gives CASSQELQDTQYF.